The next 24 T cell receptor beta chains were all read from a single sample in a study of CD8+ T cells in alopecia areata. RNA was isolated and reverse transcribed to cDNA, the sequencing template. TCRdb's table, derived via immunoSEQ multiplex PCR, lists solely in-frame clones and lacks some. Sampling found around 300,000 clones, none seen once. A sort of pooled cutaneous lymph node cells used CD4, CD8alpha, NKG2D, NKG2ACE and other stains. The sample taken for sequencing was CD4+ T cells sorted from a lymph node. These receptors were taken from a C3H/HeJ mouse with alopecia areata. The strain is characterized by the MHC haplotype H2-k.

Of note for this clone: This sequence may be a read error, since a much larger clone differs from it by one base. Gene names refer to mouse genes. The read halts 4 residues ahead of the CDR3 end, with the missing end drawn from the germline J gene. V usage is TRBV19 and J usage is TRBJ2-5; TRBD1 agrees at 7 bases. CDR3 length equals 14 residues. Germline V gives CDR1 FNHDT, CDR2 SITEND (reference sequence). J lost 3 bases, V lost 4 bases, and 5 bases had no gene match. The CDR3 loop reads CASSVRDRQDTQYF. The CDR3 bases that were read are TGTGCCAGCAGTGTCCGGGACAGACAAGAC.

This clone was seen more than once but under ten times. These gene names are mouse names. The read gets to within 4 residues of the CDR3 end, and the germline J gene fills in the rest. The chain couples TRBV13-1 to TRBJ2-2; the D gene is possibly TRBD1 (5 bases). The V gene's germline CDR1 is NSHNY and CDR2 SYGAGN. V lost 5 bases, J lost 6 bases, and 8 bases lay in between. There are 12 residues in the CDR3. The CDR3: CASRAGPGQLYF. CDR3 DNA (partial): TGTGCCAGCAGGGCAGGGCCCGGG.

With regard to this clone: Here the gene names and germline are mouse. Read data end 4 residues before the CDR3 end; the end is taken from the germline J gene. The rearrangement links TRBV2 to TRBJ2-7; unclear D gene. Germline CDR1 and CDR2: LGHNA and YSYQKL. V lost 4 bases, J lost 3 bases, and 7 bases lay in between. The CDR3 covers 12 residues. The CDR3 DNA, read in part, is TGTGCCAGCAGCCCCGACAACTAT. Translation gives CASSPDNY. The CDR3 reads in full as CASSPDNYEQYF.

This clone turned up a few times. Gene and germline names: mouse. The CDR3 end lies 4 residues beyond the end of the read and is filled in from the germline J gene. The V gene is TRBV5, the J gene TRBJ2-3; tentative D call: TRBD2 (7 bases). Germline V gives CDR1 LGHNA, CDR2 YNLKQL (reference sequence). V gave up 4 bases and J gave up 0 bases, with 14 bases separating them. CDR3 size: 16 residues. CDR3 DNA, as far as it was read: TGTGCCAGCAGCCCCGACCTGGGGGCTAGTGCAGAA. Amino acid sequence: CASSPDLGASAE. The whole CDR3 sequence is CASSPDLGASAETLYF.

Regarding this clone: Mouse germline and gene names are used. Read data end 4 residues before the CDR3 end; the end is taken from the germline J gene. The rearrangement links TRBV13-1 to TRBJ1-2; 7 nucleotides match TRBD1. The CDR3 contains 13 residues. The germline gives CDR1 NSHNY, CDR2 SYGAGN. J lost 3 bases, V lost 6 bases, and 5 bases had no gene match. The CDR3 reads CASTRGPYSDYTF. CDR3 DNA (partial): TGTGCCAGCACAAGGGGGCCATACTCC.

In this sample, this clone turned up many times. Gene and germline names: mouse. The read falls 4 residues short of the CDR3 end, and the missing part is taken from the germline J gene. The chain joins TRBV17 to TRBJ1-2, with a weak D call TRBD1 (6 bases). Per the germline V gene, CDR1 is MNHDT and CDR2 is YYDKIL. With 4 bases removed from V and 0 bases from J, the gap between germline ends came to 9 bases. This CDR3 comprises 14 residues. The CDR3: CASSKDSSNSDYTF. CDR3 bases read: TGTGCTAGCAGTAAGGACAGTTCAAACTCC.

This clone was seen only a few times. Gene names are the mouse ones. The sequence runs out 4 residues before the end of the CDR3; the remainder is reconstructed from the germline J gene. Other DNA variants within this sample encode the same CDR3. The chain employs TRBV1 and TRBJ2-2, with TRBD2 identical over 7 bases. This CDR3 is built from 16 residues. Looked up from germline, CDR1 is NSQYPW and CDR2 is LRSPGD (reference sequence). Trimming cost V 0 bases and J 1 base; bases outside gene matches: 2. The CDR3 DNA, read in part, is TGCACCTGCAGTGCAGATTTGGGGGGAAACACCGGG. Amino acids: CTCSADLGGNTG. The whole CDR3 protein reads CTCSADLGGNTGQLYF.

This clone came up a few times. These gene names are mouse names. The read stops 4 residues short of the end of the CDR3; the missing end is completed from the germline J gene. The same CDR3 also results from other DNA sequences found in this sample. The chain links TRBV29 to TRBJ1-2; unclear D gene. The CDR3 has 11 amino acids. Germline V gene lookup returns CDR1 MSHET and CDR2 SYDVDS. Trimming removed 6 bases at V and 1 base at J, with 3 bases between. CDR3 in amino acids: CASRRNSDYTF. The CDR3 bases that were read are TGTGCTAGCAGAAGAAACTCC. The complete variable domain, with remaining parts taken from reference TRBV29 and TRBJ1-2, reads DMKVTQMPRYLIKRMGENVLLECGQDMSHETMYWYRQDPGLGLQLIYISYDVDSNSEGDIPKGYRVSRKKREHFSLILDSAKTNQTSVYFCASRRNSDYTFGSGTRLLVI.

The sample holds a few counts of this clone. The gene symbols are mouse symbols. The CDR3 reads CASGDRQTNSDYTF. The part of the CDR3 DNA that was read is TGTGCCAGCGGTGATCGACAGACAAACTCC. This chain uses TRBV13-2 with TRBJ1-2, with D possibly matching TRBD1 (5 bases). Coverage ceases 4 residues before the CDR3 finishes, and the germline J gene fills in the end. The germline V and J ends were trimmed by 1 base and 0 bases, with 7 bases remaining between them. This CDR3 is built from 14 residues. Germline CDR1 reads NNHNN; CDR2 reads SYGAGS (reference sequence).

This clone showed up just a few times. The listed genes are named as in mouse. The read ends 4 residues shy of where the CDR3 ends; the end is completed using the germline J gene. V gene TRBV19 combines with J gene TRBJ2-4; no clear D. This CDR3 region has 12 residues. Per the germline V gene, CDR1 is FNHDT and CDR2 is SITEND (reference sequence). The CDR3 reads CASSSQWNTLYF. Incomplete CDR3 DNA: TGTGCCAGCAGTTCACAGTGGAAC.

With regard to this clone: The gene names given are mouse names. The read halts 4 residues ahead of the CDR3 end, with the missing end drawn from the germline J gene. This chain uses TRBV19 with TRBJ2-7, with D perhaps matching TRBD1 (5 bases). Germline lookup yields CDR1 FNHDT and CDR2 SITEND (reference sequence). V shed 5 bases and J shed 0 bases, with 12 bases lying between them. This CDR3 is built from 14 residues. CDR3 DNA, as far as it was read: TGTGCCAGCAGGGGCAGGGAGAGCTCCTAT. Protein sequence: CASRGRESSY. The entire CDR3 reads CASRGRESSYEQYF.

This clone was seen a few times. The genes and germline here are from mouse. The sequenced part of the CDR3 DNA is TGTGCCAGCGGTGACCAACTGGGGGCCAACACCGGG. This translates into CASGDQLGANTG. The full CDR3 is CASGDQLGANTGQLYF. The rearrangement uses TRBV13-2 and TRBJ2-2, with 8 bases aligning to TRBD2. The read terminates 4 residues ahead of where the CDR3 ends, so the germline J gene completes it. Looked up from germline, CDR1 is NNHNN and CDR2 is SYGAGS (reference sequence). The ends lost 2 bases at V and 2 bases at J; junction bases unmatched: 5. The CDR3 sequence is 16 residues long.

As for this clone: Mouse germline and gene names are used. The read ends 4 residues shy of where the CDR3 ends; the end is completed using the germline J gene. This sample also contains other DNA sequences that code for the same CDR3. V and J are TRBV5 and TRBJ2-1; 7 nucleotides match TRBD1. The germline CDR1 and CDR2 sequences are LGHNA and YNLKQL (reference sequence). This CDR3 contains 14 residues. Trimming took 4 bases from V and 2 from J; bases not matched to a gene: 2. Here the CDR3 reads CASSPGTDYAEQFF. The CDR3 bases that were read are TGTGCCAGCAGCCCGGGGACAGACTATGCT.

Points on this clone: Genes and germline come from the mouse. Coverage ceases 4 residues before the CDR3 finishes, and the germline J gene fills in the end. The rearrangement joins TRBV19 to TRBJ2-7; no clear D gene. CDR3 length equals 13 residues. CDR1 and CDR2 (germline): FNHDT, SITEND (reference sequence). The DNA read from the CDR3 is TGTGCCAGCAGTATAGCTCAACAGTAT. Translation: CASSIAQQY. The CDR3 in full is CASSIAQQYEQYF.

About this clone: Mouse gene names apply. Coverage ceases 4 residues before the CDR3 finishes, and the germline J gene fills in the end. V and J are TRBV21 and TRBJ2-1; the match to TRBD1 covers 8 bases. TRBV21 falls under the ORF class, with uncertain function. V trimming: 0 bases; J trimming: 4 bases; junction bases outside the gene matches: 5. This CDR3 contains 16 residues. CDR3 DNA, as far as it was read: TGTGCTAGCAGTCAATCGCGACAGGGGAAATATGCT. It encodes CASSQSRQGKYA. In full, the CDR3 reads CASSQSRQGKYAEQFF.

As regards this clone: Genes and germline come from the mouse. The CDR3 end is not reached by the read, which stops 4 residues before it; the germline J gene fills it in. This specimen includes other DNA sequences encoding the same CDR3. The gene calls are TRBV14 and TRBJ2-7, with D possibly being TRBD1 (5 bases). Germline CDR1 SGHDT, CDR2 FRDEAV. CDR3 length equals 12 residues. The DNA read from the CDR3 is TGTGCCAGCAGTCCGGACAAGTAT. Translated, it gives CASSPDKY. The CDR3, in full, reads CASSPDKYEQYF.

On this clone: A much larger clone lies a single base off, so this may be a read error. Any gene name here is a mouse gene name. The CDR3 end falls 4 residues outside the read, so it is completed with the germline J gene. The identical CDR3 is also encoded by other nucleotide sequences in the sample. The chain links TRBV13-1 to TRBJ2-3; 7 bases match TRBD2. In germline, CDR1 is NSHNY, CDR2 SYGAGN. The junction had 5 bases not matched to a gene; V was cut back by 4 bases and J by 0 bases. CDR3 size: 15 residues. CDR3 DNA (partial): TGTGCCAGCAGTCTACTGGGGACTAGTGCAGAA. Translation gives CASSLLGTSAE. The full-length CDR3 reads as CASSLLGTSAETLYF.

Concerning this clone: Gene and germline names: mouse. The CDR3 end is not reached by the read, which stops 3 residues before it; the germline J gene fills it in. The chain employs TRBV19 and TRBJ1-6; tentatively, D is TRBD1 (5 bases). TRBJ1-6 is recorded as an ORF, its role being uncertain. CDR1 is FNHDT, CDR2 SITEND, per germline (reference sequence). The length of the CDR3 is 13 residues. CDR3 region: CASTASYNSPLYF. The CDR3 DNA, read in part, is TGTGCATCGACAGCTTCCTATAATTCGCCC.

As to this clone: These gene names are mouse names. Read coverage stops 4 residues before the CDR3 terminus; the germline J gene supplies the remainder. The gene calls are TRBV19 and TRBJ2-7; 8 positions match TRBD2. J lost 3 bases, V lost 2 bases, and 4 bases had no gene match. From germline, CDR1 is FNHDT and CDR2 SITEND (reference sequence). The CDR3 runs to 14 residues. The CDR3 loop reads CASSISWGDYEQYF. CDR3 DNA (partial): TGTGCCAGCAGTATCTCCTGGGGGGACTAT.

In this sample, this clone turned up a few times. Genes and germline come from the mouse. Read coverage stops 4 residues before the CDR3 terminus; the germline J gene supplies the remainder. This chain joins TRBV4 and TRBJ1-2; D is perhaps TRBD1 (5 bases). Trimming cost V 4 bases and J 4 bases, with 7 bases left between them. Germline lookup yields CDR1 LGHDT and CDR2 YNNKQL (reference sequence). This CDR3 has 12 amino acids. CDR3 residues: CASSSGFSDYTF. The sequenced CDR3 bases are TGTGCCAGCAGCTCAGGGTTCTCC.

Points on this clone: These gene names are mouse names. The CDR3 end is not reached by the read, which stops 4 residues before it; the germline J gene fills it in. V and J are TRBV13-3 and TRBJ2-1, with 7 nucleotides matching TRBD1. V lost 2 bases and J lost 5; bases outside the gene matches: 1. Germline values: CDR1 NNHDY, CDR2 SYVADS. The CDR3 spans 13 residues. The CDR3 here is CASSETGDAEQFF. CDR3 DNA, as far as it was read: TGTGCCAGCAGTGAAACAGGGGATGCT.

Details on this clone: These gene names are mouse names. The CDR3 is cut off 4 residues early in the read; its end comes from the germline J gene. The gene calls are TRBV1 and TRBJ2-5, with D perhaps TRBD1 (6 bases). The germline gives CDR1 NSQYPW, CDR2 LRSPGD (reference sequence). The CDR3 covers 12 residues. Incomplete CDR3 DNA: TGCACCTGCGCCGGGACATTAGAC. Translating it yields CTCAGTLD. The whole CDR3 sequence reads CTCAGTLDTQYF.

This clone was seen a few times. Mouse gene names and germline throughout. This CDR3 reads CASSWGQGLGAETLYF. Incomplete CDR3 DNA: TGTGCCAGCAGTTGGGGACAGGGGTTGGGTGCAGAA. The gene calls are TRBV22 and TRBJ2-3; the table's D gene call, TRBD1, was not cross checked with the DNA. The CDR3 end is not reached by the read, which stops 4 residues before it; the germline J gene fills it in. TRBV22 counts as a pseudogene. CDR3 length equals 16 residues.

Concerning this clone: Gene names are mouse gene names. The observed sequence ends 4 residues before the CDR3 terminus, with the missing tail filled in from the germline J gene. The sample carries other DNA sequences with the same CDR3. The genes are TRBV5 and TRBJ2-3; tentatively, D is TRBD2 (7 bases). CDR1 is LGHNA, CDR2 YNLKQL, per germline (reference sequence). The CDR3 has 16 amino acids. V was shortened by 0 bases and J by 0 bases, with 10 bases between the two germline ends. The part of the CDR3 DNA that was read is TGTGCCAGCAGCCAAGATGGGGGGCCTAGTGCAGAA. Translating gives CASSQDGGPSAE. The entire CDR3 protein is CASSQDGGPSAETLYF.